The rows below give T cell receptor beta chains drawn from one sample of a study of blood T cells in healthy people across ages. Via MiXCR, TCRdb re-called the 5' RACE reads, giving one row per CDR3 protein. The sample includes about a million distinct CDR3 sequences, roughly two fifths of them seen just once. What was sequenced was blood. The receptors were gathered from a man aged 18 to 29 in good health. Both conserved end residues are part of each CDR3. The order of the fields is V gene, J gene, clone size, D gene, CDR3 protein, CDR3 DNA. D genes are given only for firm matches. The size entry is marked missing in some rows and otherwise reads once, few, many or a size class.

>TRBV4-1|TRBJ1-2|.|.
CASSRLHRRADYGYTF
TGCGCCAGCAGCCGACTGCACCGTAGGGCGGACTATGGCTACACCTTC
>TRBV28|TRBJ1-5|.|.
CASRLRGYSNQPQHF
TGTGCCAGCAGACTCAGGGGATATAGCAATCAGCCCCAGCATTTT
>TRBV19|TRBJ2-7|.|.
CASSAQGSTYEQYF
TGTGCCAGTAGTGCACAGGGCTCCACCTACGAGCAGTACTTC
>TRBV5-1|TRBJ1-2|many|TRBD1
CASSLDRDYGYTF
TGTGCCAGCAGTTTAGACAGGGACTATGGCTACACCTTC
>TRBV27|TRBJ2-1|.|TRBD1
CASSPIRGYNEQFF
TGTGCCAGCAGTCCTATCAGGGGGTACAATGAGCAGTTCTTC
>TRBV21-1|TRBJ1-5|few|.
CASSKGETGGNQPQHF
TGTGCCAGCAGCAAAGGAGAGACAGGGGGCAATCAGCCCCAGCATTTT
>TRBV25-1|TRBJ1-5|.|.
CASSDEFGSQPQHF
TGTGCCAGCAGTGACGAGTTTGGATCTCAGCCCCAGCATTTT
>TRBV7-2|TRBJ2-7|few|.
CASSLLYEQYF
TGTGCCAGCAGCTTACTATACGAGCAGTACTTC
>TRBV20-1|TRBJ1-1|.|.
CSARDLSLLNTEAFF
TGCAGTGCTAGAGATCTCTCACTGTTGAACACTGAAGCTTTCTTT
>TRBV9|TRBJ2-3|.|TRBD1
CASSVEDRGYTDTQYF
TGTGCCAGCAGCGTAGAGGACAGGGGATACACAGATACGCAGTATTTT
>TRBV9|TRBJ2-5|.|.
CASSIAALQETQYF
TGTGCCAGCAGCATAGCGGCACTTCAAGAGACCCAGTACTTC
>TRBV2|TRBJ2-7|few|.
CASPNGRSYEQYF
TGTGCCAGCCCTAACGGACGGTCCTACGAGCAGTACTTC
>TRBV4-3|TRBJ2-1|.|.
CASSQVDSFHNEQFF
TGCGCCAGCAGCCAGGTTGATTCTTTCCACAATGAGCAGTTCTTC
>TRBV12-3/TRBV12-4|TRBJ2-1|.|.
CASSVGLQSRYEQFF
TGTGCCAGCAGTGTTGGTTTACAGAGTCGATATGAGCAGTTCTTC
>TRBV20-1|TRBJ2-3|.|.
CSGGGGYTDTQYF
TGCTCAGGAGGGGGGGGCTATACAGATACGCAGTATTTT
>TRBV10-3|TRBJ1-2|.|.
CAIKREGRGGYTF
TGTGCCATCAAGAGGGAGGGCCGAGGTGGCTACACCTTC
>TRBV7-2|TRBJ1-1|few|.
CASSLAAGFGDTEAFF
TGTGCCAGCAGCTTAGCGGCGGGGTTTGGGGACACTGAAGCTTTCTTT
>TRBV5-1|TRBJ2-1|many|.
CASSLDGSGGNKQFF
TGCGCCAGCAGCTTAGACGGATCTGGAGGGAATAAGCAGTTCTTC
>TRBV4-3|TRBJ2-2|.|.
CASSQEGARVTGELFF
TGCGCCAGCAGCCAAGAGGGAGCAAGGGTCACCGGGGAGCTGTTTTTT
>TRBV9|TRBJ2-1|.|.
CASSVDASRGSYNEQFF
TGTGCCAGCAGCGTAGATGCTAGCAGGGGCTCCTACAATGAGCAGTTCTTC
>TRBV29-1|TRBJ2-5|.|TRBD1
CSATGGFESETQYF
TGCAGCGCGACAGGGGGATTTGAATCGGAGACCCAGTACTTC
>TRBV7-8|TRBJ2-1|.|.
CASSSKTDQETQFF
TGTGCCAGCAGCTCTAAGACCGATCAAGAGACCCAGTTCTTC
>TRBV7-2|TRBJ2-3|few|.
CASSFSRFTDTQYF
TGTGCCAGCAGCTTTTCGCGGTTCACAGATACGCAGTATTTT
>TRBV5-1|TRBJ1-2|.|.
CASSLVGTSNDGYTF
TGCGCCAGCAGCTTGGTCGGCACCTCGAATGACGGCTACACCTTC
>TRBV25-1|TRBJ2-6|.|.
CASSVIAGANVLTF
TGTGCCAGCAGTGTGATTGCTGGGGCCAACGTCCTGACTTTC
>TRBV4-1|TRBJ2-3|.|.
CASSQDRATEADTQYF
TGCGCCAGCAGCCAAGATAGGGCAACAGAGGCAGACACGCAGTATTTT
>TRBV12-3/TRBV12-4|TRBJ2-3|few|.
CASSIFGQGDTQYF
TGTGCCAGCAGTATATTTGGCCAAGGAGATACGCAGTATTTT
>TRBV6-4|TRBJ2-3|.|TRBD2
CASSVGGGPSDTQYF
TGTGCCAGCAGTGTCGGCGGGGGGCCCTCGGATACGCAGTATTTT
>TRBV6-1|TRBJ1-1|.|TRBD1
CASDRVRGDNTEAFF
TGTGCCAGCGACAGGGTACGGGGGGATAACACTGAAGCTTTCTTT
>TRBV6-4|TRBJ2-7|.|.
CASRHRSSYEQYF
TGTGCCAGCAGGCACAGGAGCTCCTACGAGCAGTACTTC
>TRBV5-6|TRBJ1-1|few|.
CASSPKGPLGMVFF
TGTGCCAGCAGCCCCAAGGGACCCTTGGGAATGGTTTTCTTT
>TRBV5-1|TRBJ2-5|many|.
CASSLSGTQEETQYF
TGCGCCAGCAGCTTGTCCGGGACACAAGAGGAGACCCAGTACTTC